The 27 T cell receptor beta chains below were found in one sample sequenced in a study of T cell clonotyping in hematopoietic cell transplantation. Assay used: immunoSEQ multiplex PCR; TCRdb lists only in-frame clones, some missing. This sample has 9,000 to 13,000 clones; approximately 89% occur once, and the top ten carry approximately 16%. The sequencing here drew on PBMCs, taken 100 days after allogeneic stem cell transplant. The receptor set was obtained from a female patient in her 60s who had an allogeneic stem cell transplant from an unrelated donor, so the T cells may come from the graft donor. Some clones in this sample may be carry-over from other donors' samples.

The chain carries TRBV5-1 and TRBJ2-3; the match to TRBD2 covers 12 bases. The V segment lost 4 bases and the J segment 4 bases; nucleotides outside the gene matches: 7. Germline CDR1 reads SGHRS; CDR2 reads YFSETQ. This CDR3 spans 16 amino acids. The CDR3 nucleotides read TGCGCCAGCAGCCGCACACTAGCGGGGGGTCCAGATACGCAGTATTTT. Protein product: CASSRTLAGGPDTQYF.

J is TRBJ1-1 and V is TRBV4-1, with D unclear. Germline CDR1 is MGHRA and CDR2 is YSYEKL. V was shortened by 8 bases and J by 0 bases, with 13 bases between the two germline ends. The CDR3 spans 14 residues. This CDR3 reads CASSGSIMNTEAFF. In DNA, the CDR3 is TGCGCCAGCTCTGGTTCTATTATGAACACTGAAGCTTTCTTT.

The chain links TRBV28 to TRBJ2-1; no definite D call. CDR3 size: 15 residues. Trimming removed 3 bases from V and 2 bases from J, with 11 bases in between. In germline, CDR1 is MDHEN, CDR2 SYDVKM. The CDR3: CASSFGPTPYNEQFF. In nucleotides, the CDR3 is TGTGCCAGCAGTTTCGGCCCCACCCCCTACAATGAGCAGTTCTTC. The full variable domain, rest sourced from reference TRBV28 and TRBJ2-1, is DVKVTQSSRYLVKRTGEKVFLECVQDMDHENMFWYRQDPGLGLRLIYFSYDVKMKEKGDIPEGYSVSREKKERFSLILESASTNQTSMYLCASSFGPTPYNEQFFGPGTRLTVL.

Written as DNA, the CDR3 is TGTGCCAGCAGCGTAGGGGCAGGCAATTCCTACAATGAGCAGTTCTTC. Protein sequence: CASSVGAGNSYNEQFF. This chain links TRBV9 with TRBJ2-1; D remains unclear. Germline CDR1 and CDR2: SGDLS and YYNGEE. This CDR3 contains 16 residues. V was cut by 0 bases and J by 1 base, with 11 bases left in between.

This clone came up once. The V call is TRBV27, the J call TRBJ2-7; D tentatively fits TRBD1 or TRBD2 (5 bases each). The V end was cut by 5 bases, the J end by 3 bases, with 20 bases between. There are 16 residues in the CDR3. Germline loops: CDR1 MNHEY, CDR2 SMNVEV (reference sequence). CDR3 DNA sequence: TGTGCCAGCAGTAGGGACCTACACAGCCCGCTCTACGAGCAGTACTTC. Its protein is CASSRDLHSPLYEQYF.

V is TRBV7-9 and J is TRBJ2-7, with TRBD2 identical over 8 bases. The V and J ends lost 5 bases and 6 bases, in that order; junction bases with no gene match: 9. From germline, CDR1 is SEHNR and CDR2 FQNEAQ (reference sequence). There are 14 residues in the CDR3. The CDR3, as DNA: TGTGCCAGCAGCCCACCAGCGGGAGCCGGCGAGCAGTACTTC. This sequence encodes CASSPPAGAGEQYF.

This clone came up once. The CDR3 protein is CASSETGSANEKLFF. DNA of the CDR3: TGTGCCAGCAGTGAAACAGGGTCCGCTAATGAAAAACTGTTTTTT. This rearrangement joins TRBV6-1 to TRBJ1-4; tentative D call: TRBD1 (6 bases). CDR1 and CDR2 from the germline V gene are MNHNS and SASEGT. V lost 2 bases to trimming and J lost 3 bases, with 10 bases between them. This CDR3 contains 15 residues.

This rearrangement joins TRBV30 to TRBJ1-1; D not certain. Between the trimmed V and J ends, which lost 5 bases and 8 bases, there was a span of 6 bases. The CDR3 covers 9 residues. Germline values: CDR1 GTSNPN, CDR2 SVGIG (reference sequence). The CDR3 nucleotides read TGTGCCTGGGATTTAGAAGCTTTCTTT. It specifies CAWDLEAFF.

This chain links TRBV6-6 with TRBJ2-7; D unresolved. The V gene's germline CDR1 is MNHNY and CDR2 SVGAGI (reference sequence). The CDR3 consists of 15 residues. Trimming removed 0 bases at V and 7 bases at J, with 16 bases between. CDR3 in DNA: TGTGCCAGCAGTTACTCGGGCCAGATCTACGATGAGCAGTACTTC. Its protein is CASSYSGQIYDEQYF.

The chain is built from TRBV9 and TRBJ1-5, with a weak D call TRBD1 (5 bases). Germline CDR1 and CDR2: SGDLS and YYNGEE. This CDR3 comprises 15 residues. Between the trimmed V and J ends, which lost 0 bases and 6 bases, there was a span of 13 bases. The DNA of the CDR3 is TGTGCCAGCAGCGTAGCGCCCGGGGGGAGTCAGCCCCAGCATTTT. Protein sequence: CASSVAPGGSQPQHF. Drawing the rest from reference TRBV9 and TRBJ1-5, the complete variable domain is DSGVTQTPKHLITATGQRVTLRCSPRSGDLSVYWYQQSLDQGLQFLIQYYNGEERAKGNILERFSAQQFPDLHSELNLSSLELGDSALYFCASSVAPGGSQPQHFGDGTRLSIL.

The chain couples TRBV28 to TRBJ2-7, with 7 bases aligning to TRBD1. V lost 3 bases, J lost 3 bases, and 2 bases stayed unmatched. The CDR3 extends over 13 amino acids. The germline V gene encodes CDR1 MDHEN and CDR2 SYDVKM. CDR3 in DNA: TGTGCCAGCAGTTTGACAGGGATCTACGAGCAGTACTTC. Translation gives CASSLTGIYEQYF.

The genes are TRBV11-3 and TRBJ2-3; D gene uncertain. The germline V and J ends were trimmed by 1 base and 5 bases, with 7 bases remaining between them. This CDR3 has 13 residues. CDR1 is SGHNT and CDR2 is YENEEA in the germline V gene. CDR3 nucleotides: TGTGCCAGCAGCTTAGGGACCCGAGATACGCAGTATTTT. This translates into CASSLGTRDTQYF.

The rearrangement uses TRBV11-3 and TRBJ2-3; possibly TRBD1 for D (5 bases). CDR3 size: 15 residues. The ends were cut back, 5 bases at V and 0 bases at J, with 12 bases in the middle. The germline gives CDR1 SGHNT, CDR2 YENEEA. CDR3 region: CASSPSRGSTDTQYF. CDR3 in DNA: TGTGCCAGCAGCCCCAGTAGGGGCAGCACAGATACGCAGTATTTT. Drawing the rest from reference TRBV11-3 and TRBJ2-3, the complete variable domain is EAGVVQSPRYKIIEKKQPVAFWCNPISGHNTLYWYLQNLGQGPELLIRYENEEAVDDSQLPKDRFSAERLKGVDSTLKIQPAELGDSAVYLCASSPSRGSTDTQYFGPGTRLTVL.

The chain links TRBV29-1 to TRBJ2-7, with TRBD2 matching 7 bases. Trimming cost V 3 bases and J 2 bases; bases outside gene matches: 1. CDR1 is SQVTM and CDR2 is ANQGSEA in the germline V gene. The CDR3 spans 12 residues. The CDR3 is CSVEAGAYEQYF. Here the CDR3 DNA reads TGCAGCGTTGAGGCGGGGGCCTACGAGCAGTACTTC.

J is TRBJ2-1 and V is TRBV4-3; 14 positions agree with TRBD2. Per the germline V gene, CDR1 is LGHNA and CDR2 is YSLEER. The length of the CDR3 is 16 residues. V shed 1 base, J shed 7 bases, and the junction held 3 bases outside the gene matches. The DNA of the CDR3 is TGCGCCAGCAGCCAAGCAGGGACTAGCGGGAGAAATGAGCAGTTCTTC. Protein sequence: CASSQAGTSGRNEQFF.

This clone was recorded only once. The CDR3 coding sequence is TGTGCCAGCAGTCTTTCGGGACTAGCGGGTGAGAACGACACAGATACGCAGTATTTT. Its protein is CASSLSGLAGENDTDTQYF. The chain is built from TRBV2 and TRBJ2-3, with 12 bases that match TRBD2. V trimming: 5 bases; J trimming: 2 bases; junction bases outside the gene matches: 14. This CDR3 is built from 19 residues. Germline V gene data show CDR1 as SNHLY and CDR2 as FYNNEI.

J is TRBJ2-7 and V is TRBV2; 7 bases align to TRBD1. V lost 2 bases to trimming and J lost 7 bases; unmatched junction nucleotides: 20. CDR3 length: 18 residues. Germline CDR1 is SNHLY and CDR2 is FYNNEI. This CDR3 reads CASSEQTFYRGNGGEQYF. The CDR3 DNA reads TGTGCCAGCAGTGAACAAACCTTCTACAGGGGTAACGGAGGTGAGCAGTACTTC.

V and J are TRBV2 and TRBJ1-2, with a tentative D call TRBD1 (5 bases). Germline V gene lookup returns CDR1 SNHLY and CDR2 FYNNEI. This CDR3 region has 16 residues. The V and J ends lost 5 bases and 4 bases respectively, with 20 bases between them. CDR3 sequence (DNA): TGTGCCAGCAGTCTTGCCCCGACGGGGGTGTTCTATGGCTACACCTTC. As protein: CASSLAPTGVFYGYTF.

The chain has TRBV20-1 and TRBJ2-3; D is perhaps TRBD2 (6 bases). The V gene's germline CDR1 is DFQATT and CDR2 SNEGSKA (reference sequence). With 8 bases removed from V and 3 bases from J, the gap between germline ends came to 9 bases. CDR3 size: 11 residues. The CDR3 reads CSSGETDTQYF. CDR3 sequence (DNA): TGCAGTTCGGGGGAGACAGATACGCAGTATTTT.

The DNA of the CDR3 is TGTGCCAGTAGTATTGGACCTAACTTGGGTGGCTACACCTTC. Translating it yields CASSIGPNLGGYTF. The genes are TRBV19 and TRBJ1-2, with D uncertain. The CDR3 has 14 amino acids. V shed 3 bases and J shed 7 bases, with 15 bases lying between them. Germline V gene sequence: CDR1 LNHDA, CDR2 SQIVND (reference sequence). The full variable domain, completed using reference TRBV19 and TRBJ1-2, is DGGITQSPKYLFRKEGQNVTLSCEQNLNHDAMYWYRQDPGQGLRLIYYSQIVNDFQKGDIAEGYSVSREKKESFPLTVTSAQKNPTAFYLCASSIGPNLGGYTFGSGTRLTVV.

By its share, this clone is large. The chain combines TRBV7-9 with TRBJ2-5; the match to TRBD2 covers 8 bases. The CDR3 spans 16 residues. The V and J ends lost 3 bases and 2 bases, in that order; junction bases with no gene match: 8. Germline V gene data show CDR1 as SEHNR and CDR2 as FQNEAQ (reference sequence). CDR3 residues: CASSFVLAVYQETQYF. CDR3 DNA: TGTGCCAGCAGCTTCGTACTAGCGGTCTATCAAGAGACCCAGTACTTC.

This chain connects TRBV19 to TRBJ1-1; TRBD1 might be the D (5 bases). The germline V and J ends were trimmed by 5 bases and 0 bases, with 13 bases remaining between them. The germline V gene has CDR1 LNHDA and CDR2 SQIVND (reference sequence). This CDR3 region has 15 residues. The CDR3 DNA reads TGTGCCAGTAGTTTCCAGCAGGGAATGAACACTGAAGCTTTCTTT. This codes for CASSFQQGMNTEAFF.

This clone has just one count. The J gene is TRBJ2-2, the V gene TRBV7-6, with a possible D match to TRBD1 (6 bases). Germline loops: CDR1 SGHVS, CDR2 FNYEAQ. The ends were cut back, 5 bases at V and 8 bases at J, with 18 bases in the middle. This CDR3 is built from 15 residues. The CDR3 reads CASSTSDSLKGELFF. The CDR3 region has the DNA TGTGCCAGCAGCACCTCGGACAGCTTGAAAGGGGAGCTGTTTTTT. The entire variable domain, with the rest obtained from reference TRBV7-6 and TRBJ2-2, is as follows: GAGVSQSPRYKVTKRGQDVALRCDPISGHVSLYWYRQALGQGPEFLTYFNYEAQQDKSGLPNDRFSAERPEGSISTLTIQRTEQRDSAMYRCASSTSDSLKGELFFGEGSRLTVL.

This clone came up once. The V gene is TRBV28, the J gene TRBJ2-1; the D is unclear. Germline values: CDR1 MDHEN, CDR2 SYDVKM. The CDR3 runs 12 residues. With 8 bases removed from V and 10 bases from J, the gap between germline ends came to 15 bases. The DNA for the CDR3 is TGTGCCAGCGGCACCTTGGCTCGAGAGCAGTTCTTC. Its translation is CASGTLAREQFF.

The genes are TRBV5-1 and TRBJ1-3, with TRBD1 identical over 9 bases. Germline V gene sequence: CDR1 SGHRS, CDR2 YFSETQ. The CDR3 runs to 17 residues. V lost 4 bases and J lost 2; bases outside the gene matches: 10. The CDR3 region has the DNA TGCGCCAGCAGCCCCGCCCTGGGACAGGGTGCTGGAAACACCATATATTTT. Translation: CASSPALGQGAGNTIYF.

This sequence joins TRBV27 and TRBJ2-5; 7 nucleotides line up with TRBD1. Germline V gene sequence: CDR1 MNHEY, CDR2 SMNVEV (reference sequence). The V segment lost 6 bases and the J segment 3 bases; nucleotides outside the gene matches: 13. The CDR3 runs to 16 residues. In DNA, the CDR3 is TGTGCCAGCAGAATTGCTTCCGGGACAGAAGAAGAGACCCAGTACTTC. Its protein product is CASRIASGTEEETQYF.

J is TRBJ1-1 and V is TRBV19; no clear D. Germline V gives CDR1 LNHDA, CDR2 SQIVND (reference sequence). V was trimmed by 7 bases and J by 0 bases, leaving 3 bases between them. CDR3 size: 11 residues. CDR3 in amino acids: CASILNTEAFF. The CDR3 DNA reads as TGTGCCAGTATTTTGAACACTGAAGCTTTCTTT.